Listed below are T cell receptor beta chains from one sample, sequenced in a study of cytomegalovirus exposure and HLA in healthy donors. Using immunoSEQ multiplex PCR, the repertoire was profiled, and TCRdb retains in-frame clones only, with some absent. The data show 150,000 to 200,000 clones, 60% to 80% seen once. Sequencing input: PBMCs. The receptors stem from a woman aged 45-65 years in good health and CMV-seropositive. Each CDR3 is given with its conserved first and last residue. D genes are given only for firm matches. Clone sizes are given selectively: once, few, many, or a class where the clone is expanded.

TRBJ1-3,TRBV28,-,TRBD1,CASSLIRQGGTGNTIYF,TGTGCCAGCAGTTTAATCCGACAGGGGGGGACTGGAAACACCATATATTTT
TRBJ1-6,TRBV6-5,-,-,CASSYSRTPRSPLHF,TGTGCCAGCAGTTACTCGAGGACTCCTAGGTCACCCCTCCACTTT
TRBJ2-3,TRBV7-2,-,-,CASSSKLTGPSTDTQYF,TGTGCCAGCAGCTCAAAACTAACAGGTCCTAGCACAGATACGCAGTATTTT
TRBJ2-7,TRBV28,-,TRBD1,CASSPGTARLYEQYF,TGTGCCAGCAGTCCGGGGACAGCTCGTCTCTACGAGCAGTACTTC
TRBJ2-5,TRBV5-6,once,-,CASSLAPNDRDWTQYF,TGTGCCAGCAGCTTGGCCCCTAACGACAGAGACTGGACCCAGTACTTC
TRBJ2-1,TRBV7-6,many,TRBD2,CASSLARTSGMSSYNEQFF,TGTGCCAGCAGCTTAGCCCGGACTAGCGGGATGAGCTCCTACAATGAGCAGTTCTTC
TRBJ1-2,TRBV4-3,-,-,CASSQDYLTAYGYTF,TGCGCCAGCAGCCAAGATTACTTGACAGCTTATGGCTACACCTTC
TRBJ2-1,TRBV7-2,-,-,CASSWQQGFGNEQFF,TGTGCCAGCAGCTGGCAGCAGGGGTTCGGGAATGAGCAGTTCTTC
TRBJ1-5,TRBV30,few,-,CAWSSQDSNQPQHF,TGTGCCTGGAGTTCACAGGATAGCAATCAGCCCCAGCATTTT
TRBJ2-7,TRBV9,-,TRBD2,CASSPGLAGSEQYF,TGTGCCAGCAGCCCCGGACTAGCGGGATCGGAGCAGTACTTC
TRBJ1-1,TRBV28,few,TRBD1,CASTTGDRARTEAFF,TGTGCCAGCACCACTGGGGACAGGGCAAGGACTGAAGCTTTCTTT
TRBJ1-3,TRBV2,-,-,CASSEASGTGNTIYF,TGTGCCAGCAGTGAAGCATCCGGGACTGGAAACACCATATATTTT
TRBJ2-7,TRBV2,-,-,CASSASYEQYF,TGTGCCAGCAGTGCATCCTACGAGCAGTACTTC
TRBJ1-1,TRBV5-1,-,-,CASSLALGGTMNTEAFF,TGCGCCAGCAGCTTGGCCCTGGGGGGAACAATGAACACTGAAGCTTTCTTT
TRBJ1-1,TRBV2,-,-,CASSEFQGRNTEAFF,TGTGCCAGCAGTGAATTTCAGGGCCGGAACACTGAAGCTTTCTTT
TRBJ1-3,TRBV7-7,-,-,CASSPGSSPGNTIYF,TGTGCTAGCAGTCCCGGGAGCAGCCCTGGAAACACCATATATTTT
TRBJ2-7,TRBV10-2,-,TRBD1,CASSDRGYEQYF,TGCGCCAGTTCGGACAGGGGGTACGAGCAGTACTTC
TRBJ1-2,TRBV4-1,-,-,CASSQDQGGGRGYTF,TGCGCCAGCAGCCAAGACCAGGGCGGCGGTCGTGGCTACACCTTC
TRBJ2-7,TRBV19,-,TRBD1,CATNGDRGPYEQYF,TGTGCCACAAACGGGGACAGGGGGCCCTACGAGCAGTACTTC
TRBJ2-3,TRBV6-5,once,-,CASKQRSGRTQYF,TGTGCCAGCAAACAAAGAAGCGGAAGAACGCAGTATTTT
TRBJ2-5,TRBV18,-,-,CASSPSQWSSQYF,TGTGCCAGCTCACCTTCTCAGTGGAGTTCCCAGTACTTC
TRBJ1-5,TRBV7-2,few,TRBD1,CASRERTGFNQPQHF,TGTGCCAGCAGAGAAAGGACAGGGTTTAATCAGCCCCAGCATTTT
TRBJ1-5,TRBV19,-,TRBD1,CASRTGVPNQPQHF,TGTGCCAGCAGAACAGGGGTCCCTAATCAGCCCCAGCATTTT
TRBJ1-2,TRBV23-1,-,TRBD1,CASSQFSGTGEGGYTF,TGCGCCAGCAGTCAATTTTCGGGGACAGGGGAAGGAGGCTACACCTTC
TRBJ2-3,TRBV5-1,-,TRBD2,CASSRRTSGGPLSTDTQYF,TGCGCCAGCAGCCGGAGGACTAGCGGGGGGCCACTTAGCACAGATACGCAGTATTTT
TRBJ1-2,TRBV7-2,once,-,CASSSRGGYTF,TGTGCCAGCAGCTCAAGGGGGGGCTACACCTTC
TRBJ1-2,TRBV6-5,-,-,CASQGPYGYTF,TGTGCCAGCCAGGGGCCCTATGGCTACACCTTC
TRBJ1-2,TRBV19,once,-,CASSTRQNSDGYTF,TGTGCCAGTAGTACCCGACAGAATTCGGATGGCTACACCTTC
TRBJ1-1,TRBV7-7,few,-,CASSLTGNTEAFF,TGTGCTAGCAGCTTGACAGGTAACACTGAAGCTTTCTTT
TRBJ1-2,TRBV28,few,TRBD1,CASSLTGGGGYTF,TGTGCCAGCAGTTTAACAGGGGGTGGTGGCTACACCTTC
TRBJ1-5,TRBV19,-,-,CASNNRNSNQPQHF,TGTGCCAGTAATAACAGAAATAGCAATCAGCCCCAGCATTTT
TRBJ1-5,TRBV19,-,TRBD1,CASSRTGGSNQPQHF,TGTGCCAGTAGCCGAACAGGGGGAAGCAATCAGCCCCAGCATTTT
TRBJ1-1,TRBV29-1,-,-,CSVDRGRNTEAFF,TGCAGCGTTGATAGGGGGAGGAACACTGAAGCTTTCTTT
TRBJ1-1,TRBV5-4,-,-,CASSLLAGDTEAFF,TGTGCCAGCAGCTTGTTAGCAGGGGACACTGAAGCTTTCTTT
TRBJ1-5,TRBV4-3,-,TRBD1,CASSRRTGSNQPQHF,TGCGCCAGCAGCCGCCGGACAGGGAGCAATCAGCCCCAGCATTTT
TRBJ1-3,TRBV6-5,once,TRBD1,CASRDRGISGNTIYF,TGTGCGTCGCGCGACAGGGGTATCTCTGGAAACACCATATATTTT
TRBJ1-2,TRBV28,-,-,CASSQDLQGRDGYTF,TGTGCCAGCAGTCAGGACCTGCAGGGGCGGGATGGCTACACCTTC
TRBJ2-7,TRBV4-1,-,TRBD2,CASSQGLAGRPSYEQYF,TGCGCCAGCAGCCAAGGACTAGCGGGGCGCCCATCCTACGAGCAGTACTTC
TRBJ2-5,TRBV5-6,-,TRBD1,CASSPTGTGKETQYF,TGTGCCAGCAGTCCGACCGGGACAGGGAAGGAGACCCAGTACTTC
TRBJ1-1,TRBV25-1,-,-,CASRLQGEGTEAFF,TGTGCCAGCAGATTACAGGGTGAGGGCACTGAAGCTTTCTTT
TRBJ1-5,TRBV9,-,TRBD1,CASSPMGTGNQPQHF,TGTGCCAGCAGCCCCATGGGGACAGGGAATCAGCCCCAGCATTTT
TRBJ1-2,TRBV29-1,-,TRBD1,CSVEVGTGTYGYTF,TGCAGCGTTGAAGTCGGGACAGGGACGTATGGCTACACCTTC